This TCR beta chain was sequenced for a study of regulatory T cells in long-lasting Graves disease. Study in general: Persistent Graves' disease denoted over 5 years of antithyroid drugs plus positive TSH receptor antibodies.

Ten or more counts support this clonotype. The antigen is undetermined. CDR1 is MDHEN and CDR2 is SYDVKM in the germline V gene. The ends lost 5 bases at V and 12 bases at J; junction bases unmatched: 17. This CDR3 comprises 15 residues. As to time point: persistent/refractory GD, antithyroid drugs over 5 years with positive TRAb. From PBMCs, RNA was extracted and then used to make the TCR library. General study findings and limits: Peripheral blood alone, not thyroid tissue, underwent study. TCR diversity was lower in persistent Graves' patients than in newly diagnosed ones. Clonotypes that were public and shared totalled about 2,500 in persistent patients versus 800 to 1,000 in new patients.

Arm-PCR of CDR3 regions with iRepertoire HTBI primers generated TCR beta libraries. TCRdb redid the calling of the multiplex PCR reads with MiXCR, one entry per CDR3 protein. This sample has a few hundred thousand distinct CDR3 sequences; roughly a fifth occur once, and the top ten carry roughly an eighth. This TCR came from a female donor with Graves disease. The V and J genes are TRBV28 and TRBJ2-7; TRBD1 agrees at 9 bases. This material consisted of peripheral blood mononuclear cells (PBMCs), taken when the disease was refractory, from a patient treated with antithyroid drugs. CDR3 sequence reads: CASSPAGTGTPHGYF. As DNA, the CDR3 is TGTGCCAGCAGTCCCGCCGGGACAGGGACCCCCCATGGGTACTTC.